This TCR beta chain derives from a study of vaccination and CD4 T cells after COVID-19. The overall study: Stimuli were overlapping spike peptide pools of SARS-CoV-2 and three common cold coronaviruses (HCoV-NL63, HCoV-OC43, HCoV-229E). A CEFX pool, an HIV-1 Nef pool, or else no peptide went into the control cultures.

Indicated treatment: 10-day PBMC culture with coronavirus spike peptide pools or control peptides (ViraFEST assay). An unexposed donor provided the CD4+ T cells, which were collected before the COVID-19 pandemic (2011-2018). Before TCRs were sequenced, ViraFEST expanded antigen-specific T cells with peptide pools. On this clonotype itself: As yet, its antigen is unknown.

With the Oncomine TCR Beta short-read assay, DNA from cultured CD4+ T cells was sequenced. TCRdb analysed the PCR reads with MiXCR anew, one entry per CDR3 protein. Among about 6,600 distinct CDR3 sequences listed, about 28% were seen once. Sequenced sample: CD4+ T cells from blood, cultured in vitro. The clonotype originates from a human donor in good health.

The CDR3 spells CSATELTSQYF. In DNA form, the CDR3 reads TGCAGTGCTACTGAACTCACGTCTCAGTACTTC. The chain combines TRBV20-1 with TRBJ2-5; the D is unclear. Trimming cost V 4 bases and J 11 bases, with 14 bases left between them. The CDR3 is 11 residues long. Germline V gene lookup returns CDR1 DFQATT and CDR2 SNEGSKA (reference sequence).